This T cell receptor beta chain was recovered during a study of cytomegalovirus exposure and HLA in healthy donors. Study at large: A subsequent analysis stated that the 120 or so validation repertoires were run on the same platform as the roughly 700 first-cohort repertoires. Study-level points and caveats: A later analysis found first-cohort TCR clusters tended to co-occur in the 90 to 150 validation repertoires. The study found most TCR sequences rare, yet found some public TCRs in many donors.

The CDR3 loop spans 12 amino acids. Trimming stripped 10 bases from V and 5 bases from J, with 14 bases between. Germline values: CDR1 SNHLY, CDR2 FYNNEI. For this clone: What it binds is unknown.

Assay: immunoSEQ multiplex PCR; the TCRdb copy retains only in-frame clones and omits some. This sample carries approximately 180,000 clones, 85% to 90% of them seen once, and the ten largest clones take 1.4%. This clonotype was obtained from a woman in her 30s in good health and CMV-seronegative. The J gene is TRBJ2-5, the V gene TRBV2; the D gene is possibly TRBD2 (5 bases). The specimen sequenced was PBMCs. The CDR3 DNA sequence: TGTGCCACCGGACTGAACCTGGAGACCCAGTACTTC. Translating it yields CATGLNLETQYF.